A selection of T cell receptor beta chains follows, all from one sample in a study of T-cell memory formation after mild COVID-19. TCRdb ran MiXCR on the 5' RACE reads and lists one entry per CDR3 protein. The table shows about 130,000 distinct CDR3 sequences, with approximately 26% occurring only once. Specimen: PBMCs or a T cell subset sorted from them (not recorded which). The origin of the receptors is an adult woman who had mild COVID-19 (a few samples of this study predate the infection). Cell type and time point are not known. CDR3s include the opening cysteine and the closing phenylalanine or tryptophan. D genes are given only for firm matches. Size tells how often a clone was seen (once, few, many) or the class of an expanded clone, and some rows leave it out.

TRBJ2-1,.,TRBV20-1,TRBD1,TGCAGTGCTCCACGTTGGGGGACAGTTTACAATGAGCAGTTCTTC,CSAPRWGTVYNEQFF
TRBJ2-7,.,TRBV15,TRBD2,TGTGCCACCAGCGGGGGGGGAGCGGGAGAGAACGAGCAGTACTTC,CATSGGGAGENEQYF
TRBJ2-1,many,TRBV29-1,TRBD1,TGCAGCGTTGAAGATCGGATAACAGGGGTCAATGAGCAGTTCTTC,CSVEDRITGVNEQFF
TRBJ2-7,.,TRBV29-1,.,TGCAGCGTTGTTCCGGGATACCGCTCCTACGAGCAGTACTTC,CSVVPGYRSYEQYF
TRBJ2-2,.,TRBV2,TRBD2,TGTGCCAGCCGAGGACTAGGTCTGAACACCGGGGAGCTGTTTTTT,CASRGLGLNTGELFF
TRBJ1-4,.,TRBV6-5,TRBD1,TGTGCCAGCAGCGTCACACAGGGGGACCTTAATGAAAAACTGTTTTTT,CASSVTQGDLNEKLFF
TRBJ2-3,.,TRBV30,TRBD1,TGTGCCTGGAGTCGACAGGGGCCAGATACGCAGTATTTT,CAWSRQGPDTQYF
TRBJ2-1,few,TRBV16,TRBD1,TGTGCCAGCAGCCACTTCCGGGACAGGGATGAGCAGTTCTTC,CASSHFRDRDEQFF
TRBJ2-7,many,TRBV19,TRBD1,TGTGCCAGTAGTATCCAGGGGGAGAGCTACGAGCAGTACTTC,CASSIQGESYEQYF
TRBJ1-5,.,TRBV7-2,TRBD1,TGTGCCAGCAGCTTTTCGCTCTCCGGGACAGGGATGTTAAGCAATCAGCCCCAGCATTTT,CASSFSLSGTGMLSNQPQHF